Below, 15 T cell receptor beta chains from the same sample are listed, as sequenced in a study of OX40 agonist ivuxolimab in advanced cancers. TCRdb's table, derived via immunoSEQ multiplex PCR, lists solely in-frame clones and lacks some. The table lists about 10,000 clones, about four fifths of them singletons. The sample was CD4+ or CD8+ T cells sorted from blood, taken in a trial of the OX40 agonist ivuxolimab. Receptors were obtained from an adult with an advanced solid tumor such as melanoma, head and neck, liver or kidney cancer.

The table lists this clone with a few counts. This chain links TRBV7-2 with TRBJ1-1; D unclear. This CDR3 has 15 amino acids. The germline V gene has CDR1 SGHTA and CDR2 FQGNSA. Trimming shortened V by 5 bases and J by 2 bases, and 15 bases separated the two germline ends. The CDR3: CASSPGGLGNTEAFF. CDR3 DNA: TGTGCCAGCAGCCCGGGCGGGCTAGGTAACACTGAAGCTTTCTTT. The variable domain in full, completed from reference TRBV7-2 and TRBJ1-1, reads GAGVSQSPSNKVTEKGKDVELRCDPISGHTALYWYRQSLGQGLEFLIYFQGNSAPDKSGLPSDRFSAERTGGSVSTLTIQRTQQEDSAVYLCASSPGGLGNTEAFFGQGTRLTVV.

The chain is built from TRBV7-6 and TRBJ2-1; 7 nucleotides match TRBD2. The junction had 7 bases not matched to a gene; V was cut back by 8 bases and J by 0 bases. Germline V gene sequence: CDR1 SGHVS, CDR2 FNYEAQ. The CDR3 sequence is 15 residues long. This CDR3 is CASSSGADSYNEQFF. Here the CDR3 DNA reads TGTGCCAGCTCTAGCGGAGCAGACTCCTACAATGAGCAGTTCTTC.

V gene TRBV15 combines with J gene TRBJ2-5; perhaps D is TRBD1 or TRBD2 (6 bases each). CDR3 length: 17 amino acids. Germline loops: CDR1 LNHNV, CDR2 YYDKDF (reference sequence). The V and J ends lost 3 bases and 2 bases respectively, with 19 bases between them. CDR3 in amino acids: CATSSFGGLGLQETQYF. In DNA form, the CDR3 reads TGTGCCACCAGCAGTTTCGGGGGCCTAGGCTTACAAGAGACCCAGTACTTC.

This chain connects TRBV28 to TRBJ2-1, with 10 nucleotides matching TRBD1. Germline V gene data show CDR1 as MDHEN and CDR2 as SYDVKM. V shed 10 bases and J 3 bases; nucleotides not matched to a gene: 9. The CDR3 totals 15 residues. CDR3: CATGPDRGLYNEQFF. CDR3 coding DNA: TGTGCCACCGGCCCCGACAGGGGGCTCTACAATGAGCAGTTCTTC.

The chain couples TRBV7-6 to TRBJ2-3; 7 bases line up with TRBD2. The length of the CDR3 is 12 residues. V lost 3 bases to trimming and J lost 7 bases; unmatched junction nucleotides: 1. Germline lookup yields CDR1 SGHVS and CDR2 FNYEAQ. The CDR3 reads CASSLGGYTQYF. The CDR3 DNA is TGTGCCAGCAGCTTGGGGGGGTATACGCAGTATTTT.

The chain combines TRBV7-9 with TRBJ1-4; D not certain. Germline CDR1 reads SEHNR; CDR2 reads FQNEAQ (reference sequence). Between the trimmed V and J ends, which lost 5 bases and 1 base, there was a span of 11 bases. This CDR3 spans 15 amino acids. CDR3 bases: TGTGCCAGCAGCCACCCCTCTAGAACTAATGAAAAACTGTTTTTT. Translation: CASSHPSRTNEKLFF.

This chain joins TRBV2 and TRBJ2-3; D is uncertain. V was cut by 4 bases and J by 4 bases, with 15 bases left in between. Looked up from germline, CDR1 is SNHLY and CDR2 is FYNNEI. There are 15 residues in the CDR3. The CDR3 region has the DNA TGTGCCAGCAGTGCTTCCGGGCCCCAGGCAGATACGCAGTATTTT. Protein sequence: CASSASGPQADTQYF.

This clone came up a few times. The chain has TRBV4-3 and TRBJ2-3, with D possibly called TRBD1 or TRBD2 (5 bases each). In germline, CDR1 is LGHNA, CDR2 YSLEER. The length of the CDR3 is 15 residues. Trimming left V 4 bases short and J 4 bases short, with 15 bases between. Here the CDR3 reads CASSPSIGGADTQYF. For the CDR3, the DNA is TGCGCCAGCAGCCCATCCATTGGGGGAGCAGATACGCAGTATTTT.

This clone was seen only once. This chain links TRBV4-2 with TRBJ1-3, with D hard to call. From germline, CDR1 is LGHNA and CDR2 YNFKEQ. The V and J ends lost 0 bases and 0 bases respectively, with 15 bases between them. The CDR3 spans 18 residues. The CDR3 sequence is CASSQDNTEDISGNTIYF. The CDR3 DNA sequence: TGTGCCAGCAGCCAAGATAATACCGAAGACATCTCTGGAAACACCATATATTTT.

J is TRBJ1-2 and V is TRBV19; D is uncertain. The CDR3 sequence is 11 residues long. V gave up 6 bases and J gave up 0 bases, with 2 bases separating them. Germline values: CDR1 LNHDA, CDR2 SQIVND (reference sequence). The CDR3 DNA sequence: TGTGCCAGTAGCACTAACTATGGCTACACCTTC. This sequence encodes CASSTNYGYTF.

The chain has TRBV13 and TRBJ2-7, with 7 bases fitting TRBD2. CDR1 is PRHDT and CDR2 is FYEKMQ in the germline V gene (reference sequence). This CDR3 spans 16 amino acids. Trimming took 0 bases from V and 2 from J; bases not matched to a gene: 7. DNA for the CDR3: TGTGCCAGCAGCTTAGGGCGGAGCGGGGATACCTACGAGCAGTACTTC. This sequence encodes CASSLGRSGDTYEQYF. The full variable domain, its missing parts supplied by reference TRBV13 and TRBJ2-7, is AAGVIQSPRHLIKEKRETATLKCYPIPRHDTVYWYQQGPGQDPQFLISFYEKMQSDKGSIPDRFSAQQFSDYHSELNMSSLELGDSALYFCASSLGRSGDTYEQYFGPGTRLTVT.

This chain links TRBV19 with TRBJ1-2; D is ambiguous. The CDR3 consists of 15 residues. Germline CDR1 LNHDA, CDR2 SQIVND (reference sequence). Trimming cost V 2 bases and J 8 bases, with 18 bases left between them. In nucleotides, the CDR3 is TGTGCCAGTAGTATATTCGGGAGTAGAAAGGGAGGCTACACCTTC. Amino acids: CASSIFGSRKGGYTF.

This clone is termed medium-sized (0.01 to 0.1%). The genes are TRBV9 and TRBJ1-4; 9 nucleotides agree with TRBD1. This CDR3 is 14 amino acids long. The V gene's germline CDR1 is SGDLS and CDR2 YYNGEE. V lost 4 bases, J lost 8 bases, and 6 bases stayed unmatched. In DNA, the CDR3 is TGTGCCAGCAGCCTGGGACAGGGCGGGGAAAAACTGTTTTTT. Amino acid sequence: CASSLGQGGEKLFF. The full variable domain, completed using reference TRBV9 and TRBJ1-4, is DSGVTQTPKHLITATGQRVTLRCSPRSGDLSVYWYQQSLDQGLQFLIQYYNGEERAKGNILERFSAQQFPDLHSELNLSSLELGDSALYFCASSLGQGGEKLFFGSGTQLSVL.

The chain carries TRBV5-1 and TRBJ2-5, with D perhaps given as TRBD1 or TRBD2 (5 bases each). V dropped 4 bases and J dropped 0 bases, with 10 bases sitting between them. Germline V gene data show CDR1 as SGHRS and CDR2 as YFSETQ. This CDR3 comprises 14 residues. CDR3 DNA sequence: TGCGCCAGCAGCACCGGGACCTACCAAGAGACCCAGTACTTC. Translation gives CASSTGTYQETQYF.

This rearrangement joins TRBV6-5 to TRBJ1-1, with a weak D call TRBD1 (6 bases). Trimming removed 0 bases from V and 7 bases from J, with 18 bases in between. CDR3 size: 16 residues. Germline V gives CDR1 MNHEY, CDR2 SVGAGI. The CDR3 DNA reads as TGTGCCAGCAGTTACTCCGACGGGGACAATCGTGGTGAAGCTTTCTTT. Amino acid sequence: CASSYSDGDNRGEAFF.